Listed below are T cell receptor beta chains from one sample, sequenced in a study of long-term antiretroviral therapy in people with HIV. Repertoires were generated with immunoSEQ multiplex PCR, while TCRdb's copy carries only in-frame clones and drops some. The sample gives 42,000 or so clones, approximately 89% of which show up once; 5.1% is in the top ten. The material sequenced was unsorted PBMCs, taken 0.1 years before starting antiretroviral therapy. Every receptor here comes from a woman aged 50 to 60 with HIV. Both conserved end residues are part of each CDR3. Fields, in order: V gene, D gene, clone size, J gene, CDR3 protein, CDR3 DNA. A D gene is named only where the DNA matches it firmly. The size field is filled for only some rows; it gives once, few, many or a size class.

v_call: TRBV4-3
d_call: -
clone_size: -
j_call: TRBJ2-3
cdr3_aa: CASSPDWDSSSTDTQYF
cdr3_nt: TGCGCCAGCAGCCCTGACTGGGACTCATCGAGCACAGATACGCAGTATTTT

v_call: TRBV5-1
d_call: TRBD1
clone_size: -
j_call: TRBJ1-2
cdr3_aa: CASSFSRTGGISYGYTF
cdr3_nt: TGCGCCAGCAGCTTTTCCCGAACAGGGGGTATAAGCTATGGCTACACCTTC

v_call: TRBV11-1
d_call: TRBD2
clone_size: -
j_call: TRBJ2-1
cdr3_aa: CASSRGLADNEQFF
cdr3_nt: TGTGCCAGCAGCAGGGGACTAGCGGATAATGAGCAGTTCTTC

v_call: TRBV19
d_call: TRBD1
clone_size: -
j_call: TRBJ1-1
cdr3_aa: CASKKGFGTGVPEAFF
cdr3_nt: TGTGCCAGTAAGAAGGGGTTCGGGACAGGAGTTCCTGAAGCTTTCTTT

v_call: TRBV6-6
d_call: -
clone_size: -
j_call: TRBJ1-6
cdr3_aa: CASRPDSNSPLHF
cdr3_nt: TGTGCCAGCCGACCCGACTCGAATTCACCCCTCCACTTT

v_call: TRBV30
d_call: -
clone_size: -
j_call: TRBJ1-1
cdr3_aa: CAWRMGSEAFF
cdr3_nt: TGTGCCTGGAGAATGGGGAGTGAAGCTTTCTTT

v_call: TRBV7-2
d_call: TRBD2
clone_size: -
j_call: TRBJ2-5
cdr3_aa: CASSTFGGAGGETQYF
cdr3_nt: TGTGCCAGCAGCACCTTCGGGGGGGCGGGTGGAGAGACCCAGTACTTC

v_call: TRBV19
d_call: -
clone_size: -
j_call: TRBJ1-1
cdr3_aa: CASSIDPRGIVNTEAFF
cdr3_nt: TGTGCCAGTAGTATAGATCCCAGGGGTATAGTGAACACTGAAGCTTTCTTT

v_call: TRBV5-1
d_call: -
clone_size: -
j_call: TRBJ2-3
cdr3_aa: CASSAGSTDTQYF
cdr3_nt: TGCGCCAGCAGCGCGGGTAGCACAGATACGCAGTATTTT

v_call: TRBV7-9
d_call: -
clone_size: -
j_call: TRBJ2-5
cdr3_aa: CASSIAGAGETQYF
cdr3_nt: TGTGCCAGCAGCATCGCCGGGGCCGGAGAGACCCAGTACTTC

v_call: TRBV5-1
d_call: TRBD1
clone_size: few
j_call: TRBJ1-2
cdr3_aa: CASSSTGGGYGYTF
cdr3_nt: TGCGCCAGCAGCTCGACAGGGGGAGGGTATGGCTACACCTTC

v_call: TRBV2
d_call: -
clone_size: -
j_call: TRBJ2-7
cdr3_aa: CASSYSAYEQYF
cdr3_nt: TGTGCCAGCAGTTACAGCGCCTACGAGCAGTACTTC

v_call: TRBV7-9
d_call: TRBD1
clone_size: -
j_call: TRBJ2-5
cdr3_aa: CASSRDRAETQYF
cdr3_nt: TGTGCCAGCAGCAGGGACAGGGCTGAGACCCAGTACTTC

v_call: TRBV6-6
d_call: -
clone_size: -
j_call: TRBJ1-5
cdr3_aa: CASTLGNQPQHF
cdr3_nt: TGTGCCAGCACCCTGGGGAATCAGCCCCAGCATTTT

v_call: TRBV6-6
d_call: -
clone_size: once
j_call: TRBJ2-7
cdr3_aa: CASSYASGIGGEQYF
cdr3_nt: TGTGCCAGCAGTTACGCGTCGGGCATAGGGGGTGAGCAGTACTTC

v_call: TRBV28
d_call: -
clone_size: -
j_call: TRBJ2-7
cdr3_aa: CASSLLQYEQYF
cdr3_nt: TGTGCCAGCAGTTTGTTACAGTACGAGCAGTACTTC

v_call: TRBV18
d_call: -
clone_size: -
j_call: TRBJ1-1
cdr3_aa: CASSSFDSHTEAFF
cdr3_nt: TGTGCCAGCTCCTCGTTCGACAGTCACACTGAAGCTTTCTTT

v_call: TRBV10-1
d_call: -
clone_size: -
j_call: TRBJ1-3
cdr3_aa: CASSDSGRERHRDTIYF
cdr3_nt: TGCGCCAGCAGTGACTCTGGACGGGAACGCCATCGTGACACCATATATTTT

v_call: TRBV28
d_call: TRBD1
clone_size: few
j_call: TRBJ1-6
cdr3_aa: CASSLEGQASPLHF
cdr3_nt: TGTGCCAGCAGTTTGGAGGGACAGGCATCACCCCTCCACTTT

v_call: TRBV5-1
d_call: TRBD2
clone_size: -
j_call: TRBJ2-5
cdr3_aa: CASNWGRLAEETQYF
cdr3_nt: TGCGCCAGTAATTGGGGTCGACTAGCGGAAGAGACCCAGTACTTC

v_call: TRBV27
d_call: -
clone_size: -
j_call: TRBJ2-5
cdr3_aa: CASRQTARSVPQYF
cdr3_nt: TGTGCCAGCAGACAGACCGCCCGATCAGTGCCCCAGTACTTC

v_call: TRBV5-8
d_call: -
clone_size: -
j_call: TRBJ2-7
cdr3_aa: CASSRGEQGNNDEQYF
cdr3_nt: TGTGCCAGCAGCAGGGGCGAACAGGGAAACAACGACGAGCAGTACTTC

v_call: TRBV25-1
d_call: TRBD1
clone_size: -
j_call: TRBJ2-7
cdr3_aa: CASGGTGSTFYEQYF
cdr3_nt: TGTGCCAGCGGGGGGACAGGGAGCACTTTCTACGAGCAGTACTTC

v_call: TRBV19
d_call: -
clone_size: -
j_call: TRBJ2-1
cdr3_aa: CASSKGVYNEQFF
cdr3_nt: TGTGCCAGTAGTAAAGGGGTTTACAATGAGCAGTTCTTC

v_call: TRBV12-5
d_call: TRBD1
clone_size: few
j_call: TRBJ1-6
cdr3_aa: CASGRQGTSPLHF
cdr3_nt: TGTGCTAGTGGTCGACAGGGGACTTCACCCCTCCACTTT

v_call: TRBV6-4
d_call: TRBD2
clone_size: -
j_call: TRBJ2-3
cdr3_aa: CASSDSLAGGPPQYF
cdr3_nt: TGTGCCAGCAGTGACTCGCTAGCGGGGGGGCCCCCGCAGTATTTT

v_call: TRBV7-8
d_call: -
clone_size: -
j_call: TRBJ2-7
cdr3_aa: CASSLGGPGTYEQYF
cdr3_nt: TGTGCCAGCAGCTTAGGAGGCCCAGGCACCTACGAGCAGTACTTC

v_call: TRBV2
d_call: TRBD1
clone_size: -
j_call: TRBJ1-2
cdr3_aa: CASRNRGLYGYTF
cdr3_nt: TGTGCCAGCAGGAACAGGGGGCTCTATGGCTACACCTTC

v_call: TRBV5-1
d_call: -
clone_size: -
j_call: TRBJ2-1
cdr3_aa: CASSQNRGGDEQFF
cdr3_nt: TGCGCCAGCAGCCAAAACAGGGGAGGGGATGAGCAGTTCTTC

v_call: TRBV6-1
d_call: TRBD1
clone_size: -
j_call: TRBJ2-7
cdr3_aa: CASTGQGRGEQYF
cdr3_nt: TGTGCCAGCACTGGACAGGGAAGAGGCGAGCAGTACTTC

v_call: TRBV27
d_call: TRBD1
clone_size: -
j_call: TRBJ1-6
cdr3_aa: CASSYGTGVNSPLHF
cdr3_nt: TGTGCCAGCAGTTACGGGACAGGGGTTAATTCACCCCTCCACTTT

v_call: TRBV7-8
d_call: -
clone_size: -
j_call: TRBJ1-1
cdr3_aa: CASSLGGWGLNTEAFF
cdr3_nt: TGTGCCAGCAGCTTAGGGGGGTGGGGGTTGAACACTGAAGCTTTCTTT

v_call: TRBV5-4
d_call: -
clone_size: -
j_call: TRBJ1-6
cdr3_aa: CASSQDSLNSPLHF
cdr3_nt: TGTGCCAGCAGCCAAGACAGCCTGAATTCACCCCTCCACTTT

v_call: TRBV19
d_call: -
clone_size: -
j_call: TRBJ1-4
cdr3_aa: CASSYSANEKLFF
cdr3_nt: TGTGCCAGTAGTTATTCAGCTAATGAAAAACTGTTTTTT

v_call: TRBV7-7
d_call: -
clone_size: -
j_call: TRBJ2-3
cdr3_aa: CASSLTASGGDTQYF
cdr3_nt: TGTGCTAGCAGCTTAACTGCCTCCGGCGGGGATACGCAGTATTTT

v_call: TRBV7-2
d_call: -
clone_size: once
j_call: TRBJ2-3
cdr3_aa: CASSLSGTSTDTQYF
cdr3_nt: TGTGCCAGCAGCTTATCTGGAACTAGCACAGATACGCAGTATTTT

v_call: TRBV7-2
d_call: TRBD1
clone_size: -
j_call: TRBJ2-4
cdr3_aa: CASSLRTGKAKNIQYF
cdr3_nt: TGTGCCAGCAGCCTCCGGACAGGGAAAGCCAAAAACATTCAGTACTTC

v_call: TRBV7-2
d_call: TRBD1
clone_size: -
j_call: TRBJ1-6
cdr3_aa: CASSPPGQASLSYNSPLHF
cdr3_nt: TGTGCCAGCAGCCCCCCGGGACAGGCATCCCTCTCCTATAATTCACCCCTCCACTTT

v_call: TRBV6-5
d_call: -
clone_size: once
j_call: TRBJ1-1
cdr3_aa: CASSPGGGEAFF
cdr3_nt: TGTGCCAGCAGTCCGGGGGGGGGTGAAGCTTTCTTT

v_call: TRBV27
d_call: TRBD2
clone_size: -
j_call: TRBJ2-5
cdr3_aa: CASSLTGTSGVETQYF
cdr3_nt: TGTGCCAGCAGTTTAACCGGGACTAGCGGGGTGGAGACCCAGTACTTC

v_call: TRBV4-1
d_call: -
clone_size: -
j_call: TRBJ1-2
cdr3_aa: CASSQDEGGYGYTF
cdr3_nt: TGCGCCAGCAGCCAAGATGAAGGGGGCTATGGCTACACCTTC

v_call: TRBV6-5
d_call: -
clone_size: -
j_call: TRBJ2-3
cdr3_aa: CASSPRTSRDTQYF
cdr3_nt: TGTGCCAGCAGTCCTCGGACCTCACGAGATACGCAGTATTTT

v_call: TRBV6-5
d_call: -
clone_size: -
j_call: TRBJ2-3
cdr3_aa: CASRNGVGGQYF
cdr3_nt: TGTGCCAGCCGAAATGGGGTAGGCGGGCAGTATTTT

v_call: TRBV7-9
d_call: -
clone_size: -
j_call: TRBJ2-7
cdr3_aa: CASSLDSVGEQYF
cdr3_nt: TGTGCCAGCAGCTTGGACAGTGTGGGCGAGCAGTACTTC

v_call: TRBV9
d_call: -
clone_size: -
j_call: TRBJ1-2
cdr3_aa: CASAPTWGGNYGYTF
cdr3_nt: TGTGCCAGCGCCCCAACGTGGGGCGGTAACTATGGCTACACCTTC

v_call: TRBV6-4
d_call: -
clone_size: -
j_call: TRBJ2-6
cdr3_aa: CASSDRDRSTGANVLTF
cdr3_nt: TGTGCCAGCAGTGACCGCGACAGGTCGACTGGGGCCAACGTCCTGACTTTC

v_call: TRBV7-2
d_call: TRBD2
clone_size: -
j_call: TRBJ2-3
cdr3_aa: CASSLLGRTRFTDTQYF
cdr3_nt: TGTGCCAGCAGCTTACTTGGCCGGACTAGGTTCACAGATACGCAGTATTTT